These 10 T cell receptor beta chains share one sample of origin, sequenced in a study of cytomegalovirus exposure and HLA in healthy donors. TCRdb's table, derived via immunoSEQ multiplex PCR, lists solely in-frame clones and lacks some. The sample has roughly 330,000 clones; roughly 87% are singletons. The sequencing sample was made of PBMCs. The origin of the receptors is a woman aged 30 to 39 in good health and CMV-seropositive.

The gene calls are TRBV7-8 and TRBJ1-1, with D possibly matching TRBD1 (6 bases). V shed 1 base and J shed 6 bases, with 24 bases lying between them. The CDR3 extends over 18 amino acids. The germline gives CDR1 SGHVS, CDR2 FQNEAQ. The CDR3 DNA reads as TGTGCCAGCAGCTTAGGAATTGAGTATGCGGGGACAAAGTCTGAAGCTTTCTTT. This codes for CASSLGIEYAGTKSEAFF.

This clone was seen a single time. This chain connects TRBV4-3 to TRBJ2-3; TRBD2 matches 15 bases. The CDR3 contains 18 residues. V gave up 4 bases and J gave up 2 bases; unmatched junction bases: 7. CDR1 and CDR2 (germline): LGHNA, YSLEER. Here the CDR3 reads CASSPGTSGRWNTDTQYF. In DNA, the CDR3 is TGCGCCAGCAGCCCGGGGACTAGCGGGAGGTGGAACACAGATACGCAGTATTTT.

This chain connects TRBV28 to TRBJ1-5; tentatively, D is TRBD1 (5 bases). The length of the CDR3 is 15 residues. In germline, CDR1 is MDHEN, CDR2 SYDVKM. Trimming took off 2 bases at V and 6 bases at J, with 14 bases between the two ends. The CDR3 spells CASSLERGFGQPQHF. CDR3 sequence (DNA): TGTGCCAGCAGTTTAGAGAGGGGCTTCGGTCAGCCCCAGCATTTT.

This clone was detected a few times. CDR3 nucleotides: TGTGCCAGTAGTCCGGGACAGGGAAACAATCAGCCCCAGCATTTT. As protein: CASSPGQGNNQPQHF. The chain joins TRBV19 to TRBJ1-5; 9 positions agree with TRBD1. The CDR3 consists of 15 residues. The V gene's germline CDR1 is LNHDA and CDR2 SQIVND (reference sequence). J gave up 3 bases and V 5 bases, and 5 bases lay outside the gene matches.

The chain uses TRBV29-1 and TRBJ2-6, with D perhaps TRBD1 (5 bases). V was shortened by 6 bases and J by 0 bases, with 9 bases between the two germline ends. This CDR3 is 14 amino acids long. The germline V gene encodes CDR1 SQVTM and CDR2 ANQGSEA. The CDR3 DNA reads as TGCAGCGTAACAGGTTACTCTGGGGCCAACGTCCTGACTTTC. Translating it yields CSVTGYSGANVLTF.

The V call is TRBV27, the J call TRBJ2-5, with 8 bases that match TRBD1. CDR1 is MNHEY, CDR2 SMNVEV, per germline (reference sequence). The V and J ends lost 8 bases and 5 bases, in that order; junction bases with no gene match: 13. The CDR3 has 15 residues. CDR3 region: CASGQSDRVLETQYF. CDR3 nucleotides: TGTGCCAGCGGTCAGTCGGACAGGGTCTTGGAGACCCAGTACTTC.

The chain links TRBV6-5 to TRBJ2-5; 8 positions agree with TRBD2. The CDR3 contains 16 residues. The germline V gene encodes CDR1 MNHEY and CDR2 SVGAGI. The ends lost 2 bases at V and 8 bases at J; junction bases unmatched: 13. CDR3 sequence (DNA): TGTGCCAGCAGTTACCCTATCCGGGGGGGACCAGGAACCCAGTACTTC. It specifies CASSYPIRGGPGTQYF.

CDR3 in DNA: TGCGCCAGCAGCTACCGGCCAGGGAGCTCCTACAATGAGCAGTTCTTC. Protein: CASSYRPGSSYNEQFF. The chain carries TRBV5-1 and TRBJ2-1, with D perhaps given as TRBD1 or TRBD2 (5 bases each). The germline V gene has CDR1 SGHRS and CDR2 YFSETQ. V gave up 3 bases and J gave up 0 bases, with 13 bases separating them. The CDR3 spans 16 residues.

V and J are TRBV4-3 and TRBJ2-3, with 14 bases matching TRBD2. This CDR3 contains 19 residues. V was pared by 0 bases and J by 3 bases, with 8 bases of the junction left unmatched. Germline V gene sequence: CDR1 LGHNA, CDR2 YSLEER. In DNA, the CDR3 is TGCGCCAGCAGCCAAGATGACGGGACTAGCGGGAGCCCAACAGATACGCAGTATTTT. Its translation is CASSQDDGTSGSPTDTQYF.

The chain is built from TRBV18 and TRBJ2-1; 14 positions match TRBD2. Trimming cost V 1 base and J 9 bases; bases outside gene matches: 17. Per germline, CDR1 KGHSH and CDR2 LQKENI. The CDR3 consists of 20 residues. The CDR3 sequence is CASSPLRGAGTSGRISEQFF. In nucleotides, the CDR3 is TGTGCCAGCTCACCACTGCGGGGGGCAGGGACTAGCGGGAGAATTTCTGAGCAGTTCTTC. The full variable domain, rest sourced from reference TRBV18 and TRBJ2-1, is NAGVMQNPRHLVRRRGQEARLRCSPMKGHSHVYWYRQLPEEGLKFMVYLQKENIIDESGMPKERFSAEFPKEGPSILRIQQVVRGDSAAYFCASSPLRGAGTSGRISEQFFGPGTRLTVL.